The TCR beta chain described here comes from a study of T cell repertoires in cytomegalovirus infection. Turning to the study itself: A matching HLA type, together with CMV infection, was signaled by public TCR beta signatures.

General observations from the study: Cumulative public TCR beta family frequency identified CMV carriers with the relevant HLA.

The CDR3 is 13 amino acids. Germline loops: CDR1 MGHDK, CDR2 SYGVNS. The ends lost 4 bases at V and 4 bases at J; junction bases unmatched: 1. Comment on this clonotype: Antigen: not known.

A single record per CDR3 protein comes from TCRdb applying MiXCR to the reads. The profile shows 170,000 or so distinct CDR3 sequences, about 17% of them singletons. The rearrangement uses TRBV25-1 and TRBJ2-1; TRBD1 agrees at 7 bases. This receptor was taken from a human donor in good health (CMV status not recorded). Some clones in this sample may be carry-over from other donors' samples. Sequencing was done on a sample of CD8+ T cells from PBMCs. The CDR3 region is CASSAGQYNEQFF. The CDR3 nucleotides are TGTGCCAGCAGTGCGGGACAGTACAATGAGCAGTTCTTC.